These T cell receptor beta chains were read from a single sample in a study of neoadjuvant anti-PD-1 for oral cavity cancer. TCRdb's table, derived via immunoSEQ multiplex PCR, lists solely in-frame clones and lacks some. The data contain about 14,000 clones, about 70% of them singletons. The starting material was PBMCs, obtained before nivolumab (anti-PD-1) treatment. All receptors come from a person aged 35-79 years with oral cavity squamous cell carcinoma. Both conserved end residues are part of each CDR3. The D gene is left open where the match is weak. Clone size is not always given. Where it is, it says once, few, many or a class for expanded clones.

J	length	V	size	D	DNA	CDR3
TRBJ1-2	13	TRBV28	.	.	TGTGCCAGCAGTTTAGACGTTGGCTATGGCTACACCTTC	CASSLDVGYGYTF
TRBJ1-5	19	TRBV6-1	once	.	TGTGCCAGCAGTGCCTTGGGGGGGCGGATGCGTAGAAGCAATCAGCCCCAGCATTTT	CASSALGGRMRRSNQPQHF
TRBJ1-3	16	TRBV6-7	.	.	TGTGCCAGCAGTTACTCCCGACAGTTGAGTGGAAACACCATATATTTT	CASSYSRQLSGNTIYF
TRBJ2-4	16	TRBV11-3	.	.	TGTGCCAGCAGCCCCCTACGCTTGCTAGCCAAAAACATTCAGTACTTC	CASSPLRLLAKNIQYF
TRBJ2-3	15	TRBV6-4	once	.	TGTGCCAGCAGTGACGTAGCTGGTAGCACAGATACGCAGTATTTT	CASSDVAGSTDTQYF
TRBJ2-1	13	TRBV6-1	few	TRBD2	TGTGCCAGCTTAGTGCGGGGGAGGGGTGAGCAGTTCTTC	CASLVRGRGEQFF
TRBJ2-7	11	TRBV10-1	once	.	TGCGCCAGCAGTGGTTCTTACGAGCAGTACTTC	CASSGSYEQYF
TRBJ2-1	13	TRBV6-1	.	TRBD2	TGTGCCAGCAGTCACGTTAGCGGGAGCAATGTGTTCTTC	CASSHVSGSNVFF
TRBJ1-5	14	TRBV25-1	once	.	TGTGCCAGCAGTGAACCCGGGAAGGCTCAGCCCCAGCATTTT	CASSEPGKAQPQHF
TRBJ1-6	15	TRBV10-2	.	.	TGCGCCAGCAGCAGACAGGCCCCCAATAATTCACCCCTCCACTTT	CASSRQAPNNSPLHF
TRBJ2-7	13	TRBV29-1	once	.	TGCAGCGTTGGACAGTTGAGCTCCTACGAGCAGTACTTC	CSVGQLSSYEQYF
TRBJ1-5	14	TRBV9	.	.	TGTGCCAGCAGCGCGACGATGGGCAATCAGCCCCAGCATTTT	CASSATMGNQPQHF
TRBJ1-5	19	TRBV4-1	.	TRBD1	TGCGCCAGCAGCCAAGGGAGGGACAGGGACCTTTATAGCAATCAGCCCCAGCATTTT	CASSQGRDRDLYSNQPQHF
TRBJ1-2	15	TRBV19	.	.	TGTGCCACCCGGGCGACAGGTCCAACTAACTATGGCTACACCTTC	CATRATGPTNYGYTF